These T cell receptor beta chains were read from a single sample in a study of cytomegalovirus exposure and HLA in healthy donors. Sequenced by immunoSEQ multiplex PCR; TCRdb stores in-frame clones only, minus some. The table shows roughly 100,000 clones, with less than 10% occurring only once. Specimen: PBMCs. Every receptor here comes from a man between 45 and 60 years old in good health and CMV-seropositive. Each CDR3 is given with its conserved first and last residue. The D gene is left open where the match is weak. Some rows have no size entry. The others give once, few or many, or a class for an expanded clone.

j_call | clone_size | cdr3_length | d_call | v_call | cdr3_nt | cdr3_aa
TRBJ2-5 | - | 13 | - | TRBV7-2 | TGTGCCAGCAACCGGGTGTTGCGAGAGACCCAGTACTTC | CASNRVLRETQYF
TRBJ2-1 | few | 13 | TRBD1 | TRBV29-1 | TGCAGCGCCGGGGACAGGGGGTACAATGAGCAGTTCTTC | CSAGDRGYNEQFF
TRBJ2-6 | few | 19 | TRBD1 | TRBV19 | TGTGCCAGTAGTATTCTCATACGACAGGGGTATAGCGGGGCCAACGTCCTGACTTTC | CASSILIRQGYSGANVLTF
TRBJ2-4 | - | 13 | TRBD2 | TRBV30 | TGTGCCCAGGATAGCGGGTCCAAAAACATTCAGTACTTC | CAQDSGSKNIQYF
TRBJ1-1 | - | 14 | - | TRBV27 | TGTGCCAGCAGCCTAGTACGGGGGGACACTGAAGCTTTCTTT | CASSLVRGDTEAFF
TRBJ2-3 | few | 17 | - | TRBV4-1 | TGCGCCAGCAGCCAAGATGTTTGGGGAGCCACCACAGATACGCAGTATTTT | CASSQDVWGATTDTQYF
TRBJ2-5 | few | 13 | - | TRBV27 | TGTGCCAGCAGTTTAGGCCCAGAAGAGACCCAGTACTTC | CASSLGPEETQYF
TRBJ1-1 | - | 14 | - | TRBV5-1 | TGCGCCAGCAGCTTGATGGCAGTGAACACTGAAGCTTTCTTT | CASSLMAVNTEAFF
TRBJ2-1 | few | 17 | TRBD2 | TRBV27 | TGTGCCAGCAGTTTGCCTAGCGGGGACGAGCCCTACAATGAGCAGTTCTTC | CASSLPSGDEPYNEQFF
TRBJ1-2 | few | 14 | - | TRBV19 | TGTGCCAGTAGTATCGGCAGGGTTAGCTATGGCTACACCTTC | CASSIGRVSYGYTF
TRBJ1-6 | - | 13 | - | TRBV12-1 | TGTGCCAGCAGCCACCAACTTAGTTCACCCCTCCACTTT | CASSHQLSSPLHF
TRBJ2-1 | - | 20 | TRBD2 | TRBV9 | TGTGCCAGCAGCGTAGAGTTAAGGGGCGGGAGCTCGAACAAACACAATGAGCAGTTCTTC | CASSVELRGGSSNKHNEQFF
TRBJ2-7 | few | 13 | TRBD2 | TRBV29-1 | TGCAGCGTTGACAGGGAGGGCTCCTACGAGCAGTACTTC | CSVDREGSYEQYF
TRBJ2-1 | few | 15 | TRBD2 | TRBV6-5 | TGTGCCACCCGAGTGGCGGGAGGTACTTACAATGAGCAGTTCTTC | CATRVAGGTYNEQFF
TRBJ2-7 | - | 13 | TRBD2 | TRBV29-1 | TGCAGCGTTGAACTAGCGGGCCTCTACGAGCAGTACTTC | CSVELAGLYEQYF
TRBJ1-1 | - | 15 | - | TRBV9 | TGTGCCAGCAGCGAGAGCGGACAGCCGAACACTGAAGCTTTCTTT | CASSESGQPNTEAFF
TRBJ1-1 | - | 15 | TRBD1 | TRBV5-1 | TGCGCCAGCAGGGGAGTACAGGGGGCCGGTACTGAAGCTTTCTTT | CASRGVQGAGTEAFF
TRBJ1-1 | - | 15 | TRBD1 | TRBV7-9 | TGTGCCAGCAGCCCAGATCGGACAGGGAGGACTGAAGCTTTCTTT | CASSPDRTGRTEAFF
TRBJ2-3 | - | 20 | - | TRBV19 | TGTGCCAGTAGTATATATTTGTTAGGGGATGAAAACAAAAGCACAGATACGCAGTATTTT | CASSIYLLGDENKSTDTQYF
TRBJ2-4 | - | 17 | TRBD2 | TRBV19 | TGTGCCAGTAGTCCGGGACTAGCGGGAGTTGCCAAAAACATTCAGTACTTC | CASSPGLAGVAKNIQYF
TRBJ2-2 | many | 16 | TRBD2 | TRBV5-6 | TGTGCCAGCAGCTTGGAGGGGACTAGTAACACCGGGGAGCTGTTTTTT | CASSLEGTSNTGELFF
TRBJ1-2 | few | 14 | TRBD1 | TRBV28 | TGTGCCAGCAGTGTATATGGGGACAGGGGCGGCTACACCTTC | CASSVYGDRGGYTF
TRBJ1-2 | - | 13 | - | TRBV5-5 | TGTGCCAGCAGCCCGAGTGGGAGGTTTGGCTACACCTTC | CASSPSGRFGYTF
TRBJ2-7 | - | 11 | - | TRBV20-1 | TGCAGTGCTAGAGACAGTTACGAGCAGTACTTC | CSARDSYEQYF
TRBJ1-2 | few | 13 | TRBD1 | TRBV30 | TGTGCCTGGAGAGGGGGCAGGGACTATGGCTACACCTTC | CAWRGGRDYGYTF
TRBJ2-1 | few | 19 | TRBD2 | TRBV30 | TGTGCCTGGAGTCCCCCCGTGAGCGGGAGGGCCAAATCCTACAATGAGCAGTTCTTC | CAWSPPVSGRAKSYNEQFF
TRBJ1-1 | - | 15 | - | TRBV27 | TGTGCCAGCAGTTCGGTTGCAACTGTGAACACTGAAGCTTTCTTT | CASSSVATVNTEAFF
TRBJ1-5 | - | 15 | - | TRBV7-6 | TGTGCCAGCAGCTTAGAACAGGGCTTTAATCAGCCCCAGCATTTT | CASSLEQGFNQPQHF
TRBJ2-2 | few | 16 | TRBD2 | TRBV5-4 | TGTGCCAGCAGCCGTGGGACTAGCGGCAACACCGGGGAGCTGTTTTTT | CASSRGTSGNTGELFF
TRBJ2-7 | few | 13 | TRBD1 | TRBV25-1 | TGTGCCAGCTCCGGACAGGTAGGGTTTGAGCAGTACTTC | CASSGQVGFEQYF
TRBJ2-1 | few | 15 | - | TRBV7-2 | TGTGCCAGCAACAACCCAGGGGTCTCCTACAATGAGCAGTTCTTC | CASNNPGVSYNEQFF
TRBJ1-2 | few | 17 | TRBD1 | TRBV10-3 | TGTGCCATCAGTGAGTCGCCGGGACAGGGGGCGATGGGTGGCTACACCTTC | CAISESPGQGAMGGYTF
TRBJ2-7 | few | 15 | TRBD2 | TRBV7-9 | TGTGCCAGCAGCTTTTATGCCCTAGCGGGAGTCGAGCAGTACTTC | CASSFYALAGVEQYF
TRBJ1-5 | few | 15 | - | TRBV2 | TGTGCCAGCAGGGGTAATTCAGGGTACAATCAGCCCCAGCATTTT | CASRGNSGYNQPQHF
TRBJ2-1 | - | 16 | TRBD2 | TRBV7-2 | TGTGCCAGCAGCTTGGAGCGGGAGACCACCTACAATGAGCAGTTCTTC | CASSLERETTYNEQFF